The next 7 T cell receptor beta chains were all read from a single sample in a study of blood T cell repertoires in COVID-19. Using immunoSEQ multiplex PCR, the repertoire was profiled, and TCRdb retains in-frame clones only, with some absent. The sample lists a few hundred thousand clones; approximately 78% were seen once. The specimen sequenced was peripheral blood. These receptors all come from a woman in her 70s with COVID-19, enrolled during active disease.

DNA for the CDR3: TGTGCCAGCACCCTCCCGGGGGGTGAGACCCAGTACTTC. It is translated as CASTLPGGETQYF. The chain couples TRBV6-5 to TRBJ2-5; 7 bases agree with TRBD2. V dropped 7 bases and J dropped 5; count of bases not matched to a gene: 7. CDR3 length: 13 amino acids. CDR1 and CDR2 from the germline V gene are MNHEY and SVGAGI.

The CDR3 nucleotides read TGTGCCAGCAGTTACCGCAGGGGGCAAGAAGATACGCAGTATTTT. Protein product: CASSYRRGQEDTQYF. The chain couples TRBV6-2 or TRBV6-3 to TRBJ2-3, with TRBD1 matching over 8 bases. The CDR3 is made up of 15 amino acids. The V gene end was trimmed by 2 bases and the J gene end by 5 bases; junction bases not matched to a gene: 6. Germline V gene data show CDR1 as MNHEY and CDR2 as SVGEGT.

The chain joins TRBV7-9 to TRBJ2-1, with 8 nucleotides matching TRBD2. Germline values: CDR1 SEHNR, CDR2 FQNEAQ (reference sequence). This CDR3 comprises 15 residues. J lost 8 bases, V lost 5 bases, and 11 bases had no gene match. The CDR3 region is CASSGTRIQQHEQFF. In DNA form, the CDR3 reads TGTGCCAGCAGCGGGACTAGGATTCAACAGCATGAGCAGTTCTTC.

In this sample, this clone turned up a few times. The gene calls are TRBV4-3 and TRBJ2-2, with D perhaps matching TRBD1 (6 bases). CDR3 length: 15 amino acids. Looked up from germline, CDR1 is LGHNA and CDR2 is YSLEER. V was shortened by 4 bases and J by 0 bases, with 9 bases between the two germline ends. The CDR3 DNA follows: TGCGCCAGCAGCCCGGGACAATCGAACACCGGGGAGCTGTTTTTT. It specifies CASSPGQSNTGELFF.

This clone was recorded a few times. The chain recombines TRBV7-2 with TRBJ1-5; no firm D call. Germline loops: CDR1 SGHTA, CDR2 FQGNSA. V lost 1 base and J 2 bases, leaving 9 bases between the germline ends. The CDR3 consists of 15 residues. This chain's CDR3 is CASSLGVSGNQPQHF. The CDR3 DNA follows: TGTGCCAGCAGCTTAGGAGTAAGCGGCAATCAGCCCCAGCATTTT.

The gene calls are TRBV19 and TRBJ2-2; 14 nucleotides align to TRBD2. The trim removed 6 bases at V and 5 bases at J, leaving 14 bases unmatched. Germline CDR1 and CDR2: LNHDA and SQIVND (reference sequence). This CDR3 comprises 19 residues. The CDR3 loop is CASSGPPGTSGGATGELFF. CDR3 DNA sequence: TGTGCCAGTAGCGGACCCCCCGGGACTAGCGGGGGAGCGACCGGGGAGCTGTTTTTT.

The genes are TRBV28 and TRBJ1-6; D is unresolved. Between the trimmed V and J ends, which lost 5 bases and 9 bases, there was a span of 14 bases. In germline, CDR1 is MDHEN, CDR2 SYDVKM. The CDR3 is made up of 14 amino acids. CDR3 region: CASSPRSGLSPLHF. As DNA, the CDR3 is TGTGCCAGCAGTCCAAGGAGCGGGCTTTCACCCCTCCACTTT. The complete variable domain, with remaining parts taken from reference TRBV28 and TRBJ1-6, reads DVKVTQSSRYLVKRTGEKVFLECVQDMDHENMFWYRQDPGLGLRLIYFSYDVKMKEKGDIPEGYSVSREKKERFSLILESASTNQTSMYLCASSPRSGLSPLHFGNGTRLTVT.